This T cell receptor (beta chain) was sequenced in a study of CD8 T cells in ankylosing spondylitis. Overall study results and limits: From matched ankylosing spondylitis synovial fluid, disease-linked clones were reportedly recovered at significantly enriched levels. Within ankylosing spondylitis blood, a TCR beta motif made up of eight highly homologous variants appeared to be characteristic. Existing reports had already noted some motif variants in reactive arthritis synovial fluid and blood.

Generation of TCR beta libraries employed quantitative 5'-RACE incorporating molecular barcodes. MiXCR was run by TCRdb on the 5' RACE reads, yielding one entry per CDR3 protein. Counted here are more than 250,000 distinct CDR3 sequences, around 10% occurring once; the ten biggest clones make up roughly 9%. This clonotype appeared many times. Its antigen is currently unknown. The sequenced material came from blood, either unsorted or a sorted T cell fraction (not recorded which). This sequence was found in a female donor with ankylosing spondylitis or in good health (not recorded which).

CDR3 loop: CSARDRLTSGGYEQYF. CDR3 coding DNA: TGCAGTGCTAGAGATCGATTGACTAGCGGGGGCTACGAGCAGTACTTC. The chain couples TRBV20-1 to TRBJ2-7; TRBD2 matches 12 bases. This CDR3 region has 16 residues. V lost 0 bases, J lost 3 bases, and 6 bases stayed unmatched. Germline V gene data show CDR1 as DFQATT and CDR2 as SNEGSKA (reference sequence).